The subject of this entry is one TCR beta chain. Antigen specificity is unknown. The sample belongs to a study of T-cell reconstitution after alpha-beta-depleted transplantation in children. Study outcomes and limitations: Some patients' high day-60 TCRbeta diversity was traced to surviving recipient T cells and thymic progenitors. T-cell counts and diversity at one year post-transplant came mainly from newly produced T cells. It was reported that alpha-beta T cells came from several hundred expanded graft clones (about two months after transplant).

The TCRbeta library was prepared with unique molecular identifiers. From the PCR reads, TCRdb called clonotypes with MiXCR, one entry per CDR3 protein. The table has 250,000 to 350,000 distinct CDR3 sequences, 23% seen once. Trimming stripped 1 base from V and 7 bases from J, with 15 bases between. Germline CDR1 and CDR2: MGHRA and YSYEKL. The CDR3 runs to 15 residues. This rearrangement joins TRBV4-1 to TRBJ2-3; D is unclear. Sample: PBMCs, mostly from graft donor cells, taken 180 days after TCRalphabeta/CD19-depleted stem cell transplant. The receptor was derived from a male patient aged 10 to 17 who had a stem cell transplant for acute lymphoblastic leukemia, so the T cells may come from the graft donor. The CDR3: CASSQVRGEFYTQYF. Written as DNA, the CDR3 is TGCGCCAGCAGCCAAGTTCGTGGAGAATTTTATACGCAGTATTTT.